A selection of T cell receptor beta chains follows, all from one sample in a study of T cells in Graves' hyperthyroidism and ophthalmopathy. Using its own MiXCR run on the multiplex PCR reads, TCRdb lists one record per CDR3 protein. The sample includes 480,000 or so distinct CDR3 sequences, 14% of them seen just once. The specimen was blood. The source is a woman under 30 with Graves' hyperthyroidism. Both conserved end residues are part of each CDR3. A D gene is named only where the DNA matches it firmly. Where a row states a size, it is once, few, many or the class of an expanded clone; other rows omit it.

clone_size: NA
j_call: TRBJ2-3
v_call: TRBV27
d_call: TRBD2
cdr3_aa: CANSFLAGDRADTQYF
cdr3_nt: TGTGCCAACAGTTTCCTAGCGGGAGATCGGGCAGATACGCAGTATTTT

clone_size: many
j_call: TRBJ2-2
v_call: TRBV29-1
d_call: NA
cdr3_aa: CSASANTGELFF
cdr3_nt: TGCAGCGCAAGCGCAAACACCGGGGAGCTGTTTTTT

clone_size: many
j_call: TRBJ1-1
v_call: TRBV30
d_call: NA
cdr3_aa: CAWVSGFNTEAFF
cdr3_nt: TGTGCCTGGGTTTCCGGGTTCAACACTGAAGCTTTCTTT

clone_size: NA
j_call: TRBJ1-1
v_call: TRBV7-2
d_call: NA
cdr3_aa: CASSLISGSEAFF
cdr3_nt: TGTGCCAGCAGCTTAATCTCGGGGTCTGAAGCTTTCTTT

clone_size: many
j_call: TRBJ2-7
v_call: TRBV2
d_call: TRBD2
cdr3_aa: CASSEWSSGKGEQYF
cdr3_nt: TGTGCCAGCAGTGAATGGTCTAGCGGGAAGGGCGAGCAGTACTTC

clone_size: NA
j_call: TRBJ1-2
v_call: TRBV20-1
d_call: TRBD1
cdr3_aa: CSARDSPGGVYGYTF
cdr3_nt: TGCAGTGCTAGAGATTCCCCAGGGGGCGTCTATGGCTACACCTTC

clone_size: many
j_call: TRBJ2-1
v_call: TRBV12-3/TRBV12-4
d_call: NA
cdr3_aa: CASSPPDSYNEQFF
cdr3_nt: TGTGCCAGCAGTCCTCCGGACTCCTACAATGAGCAGTTCTTC

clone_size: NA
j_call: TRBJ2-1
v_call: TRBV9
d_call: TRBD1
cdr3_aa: CASSVASGQNWFF
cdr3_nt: TGTGCCAGCAGCGTAGCATCGGGACAGAATTGGTTCTTC

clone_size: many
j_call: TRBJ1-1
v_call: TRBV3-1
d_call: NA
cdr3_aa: CASSQEAQVNTEAFF
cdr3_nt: TGTGCCAGCAGCCAAGAAGCTCAAGTGAACACTGAAGCTTTCTTT

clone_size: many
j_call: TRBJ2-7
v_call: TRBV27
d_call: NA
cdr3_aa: CASSSTSGSWGHF
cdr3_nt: TGTGCCAGCAGTTCAACCTCCGGGTCTTGGGGGCACTTC

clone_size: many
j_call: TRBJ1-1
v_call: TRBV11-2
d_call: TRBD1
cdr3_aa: CASSQRDRGRVSMNTEAFF
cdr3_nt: TGTGCCAGCAGCCAGAGGGACAGGGGGCGGGTTAGTATGAACACTGAAGCTTTCTTT

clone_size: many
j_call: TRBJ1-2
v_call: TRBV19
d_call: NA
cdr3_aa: CASSSGGLGYTF
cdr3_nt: TGTGCCAGTAGTAGCGGGGGGCTTGGCTACACCTTC

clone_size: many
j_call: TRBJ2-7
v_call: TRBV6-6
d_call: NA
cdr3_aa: CASSYGTGPYEQYF
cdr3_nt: TGTGCCAGCAGTTACGGGACGGGTCCCTACGAGCAGTACTTC

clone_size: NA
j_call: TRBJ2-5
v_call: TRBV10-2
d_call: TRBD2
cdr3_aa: CASSGAGASQETQYF
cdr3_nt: TGCGCCAGCAGTGGGGCGGGAGCGTCGCAAGAGACCCAGTACTTC

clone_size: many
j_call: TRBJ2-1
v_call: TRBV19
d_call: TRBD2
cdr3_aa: CACQRLAGGPYNEQFF
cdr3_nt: TGTGCCTGTCAAAGACTAGCGGGAGGGCCCTACAATGAGCAGTTCTTC

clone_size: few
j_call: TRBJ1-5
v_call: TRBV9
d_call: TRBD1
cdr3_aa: CASSGDRGSNQPQHF
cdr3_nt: TGTGCCAGCAGTGGGGACAGGGGTAGCAATCAGCCCCAGCATTTT

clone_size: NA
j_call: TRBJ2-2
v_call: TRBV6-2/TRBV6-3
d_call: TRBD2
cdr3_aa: CASKPRTRGFTGELFF
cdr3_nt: TGTGCCAGCAAACCCAGGACTAGGGGTTTCACCGGGGAGCTGTTTTTT

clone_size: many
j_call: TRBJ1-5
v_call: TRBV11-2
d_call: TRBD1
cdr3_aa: CASSLDPKRTGWRFNQPQHF
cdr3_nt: TGTGCCAGCAGCTTAGATCCAAAACGGACAGGGTGGCGGTTCAATCAGCCCCAGCATTTT

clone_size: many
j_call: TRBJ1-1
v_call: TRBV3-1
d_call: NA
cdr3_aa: CASSRNQGVNTEAFF
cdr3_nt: TGTGCCAGCAGCCGGAACCAGGGCGTGAACACTGAAGCTTTCTTT

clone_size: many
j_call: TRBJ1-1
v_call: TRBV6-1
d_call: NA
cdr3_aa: CASRDIWPPEAFF
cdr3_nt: TGTGCCAGCCGGGACATCTGGCCCCCTGAAGCTTTCTTT

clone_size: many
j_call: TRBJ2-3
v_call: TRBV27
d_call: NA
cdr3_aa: CASQDYPGPDTQYF
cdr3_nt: TGTGCCAGCCAGGACTACCCCGGCCCAGATACGCAGTATTTT

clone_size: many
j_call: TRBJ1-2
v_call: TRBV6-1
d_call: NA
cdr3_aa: CASTPRASYGYTF
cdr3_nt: TGTGCCAGCACTCCCAGGGCCTCCTATGGCTACACCTTC

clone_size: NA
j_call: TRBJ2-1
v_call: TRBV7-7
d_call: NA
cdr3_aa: CASSKDYRGEQFF
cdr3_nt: TGTGCTAGCAGCAAGGACTACCGGGGTGAGCAGTTCTTC

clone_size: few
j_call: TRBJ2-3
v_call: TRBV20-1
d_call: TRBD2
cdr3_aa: CSADSGRELTDTQYF
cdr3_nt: TGCAGTGCTGATAGCGGGAGGGAACTCACAGATACGCAGTATTTT

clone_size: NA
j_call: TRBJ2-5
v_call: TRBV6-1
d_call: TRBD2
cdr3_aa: CASSEREWETQYF
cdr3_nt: TGTGCCAGCAGTGAGCGGGAGTGGGAGACCCAGTACTTC

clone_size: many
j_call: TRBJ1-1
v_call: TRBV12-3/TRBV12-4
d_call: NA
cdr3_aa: CASSWPGKPEAFF
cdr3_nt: TGTGCCAGCAGTTGGCCAGGGAAGCCTGAAGCTTTCTTT

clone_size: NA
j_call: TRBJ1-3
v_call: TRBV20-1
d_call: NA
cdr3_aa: CSAIDAVGGNTIYF
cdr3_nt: TGCAGTGCCATAGACGCGGTCGGAGGAAACACCATATATTTT

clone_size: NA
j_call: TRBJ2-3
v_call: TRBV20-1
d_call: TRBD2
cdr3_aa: CSALLREFAVWDTQYF
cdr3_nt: TGCAGTGCCCTCCTGCGGGAGTTTGCAGTGTGGGATACGCAGTATTTT

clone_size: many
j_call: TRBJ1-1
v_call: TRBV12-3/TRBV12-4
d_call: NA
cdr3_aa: CASSLGVGTEAFF
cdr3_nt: TGTGCCAGCAGTCTAGGTGTTGGCACTGAAGCTTTCTTT

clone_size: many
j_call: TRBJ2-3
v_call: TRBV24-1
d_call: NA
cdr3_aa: CATSEDPRRGPDTQYF
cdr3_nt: TGTGCCACCAGTGAAGACCCTAGGAGGGGTCCAGATACGCAGTATTTT

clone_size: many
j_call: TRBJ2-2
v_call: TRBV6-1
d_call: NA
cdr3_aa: CASRGHSNVGELFF
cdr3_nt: TGTGCCAGCAGGGGACATTCTAACGTCGGGGAGCTGTTTTTT

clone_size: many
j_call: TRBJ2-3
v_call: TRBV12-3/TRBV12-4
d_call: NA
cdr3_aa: CASSFSTSTDTQYF
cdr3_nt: TGTGCCAGCAGTTTCAGTACCAGCACAGATACGCAGTATTTT

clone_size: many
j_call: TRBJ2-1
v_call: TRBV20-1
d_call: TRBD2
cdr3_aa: CSVHTIAGTDEQFF
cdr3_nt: TGCAGTGTGCATACTATAGCGGGGACTGATGAGCAGTTCTTC

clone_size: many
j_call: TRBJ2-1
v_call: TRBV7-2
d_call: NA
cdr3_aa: CASSLGVSSYNEQFF
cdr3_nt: TGTGCCAGCAGCTTGGGTGTTAGCTCCTACAATGAGCAGTTCTTC

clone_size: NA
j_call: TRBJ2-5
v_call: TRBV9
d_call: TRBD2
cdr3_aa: CASSPLQNSGKKETQYF
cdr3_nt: TGTGCCAGCAGCCCCCTCCAGAATAGCGGGAAAAAAGAGACCCAGTACTTC

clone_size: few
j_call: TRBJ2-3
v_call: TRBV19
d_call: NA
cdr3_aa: CASSIGQLKGADTQYF
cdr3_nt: TGTGCCAGTAGTATAGGACAACTTAAGGGAGCAGATACGCAGTATTTT

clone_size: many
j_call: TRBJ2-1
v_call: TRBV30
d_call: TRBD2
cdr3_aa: CAWGTGTSGNQQFF
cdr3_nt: TGTGCCTGGGGGACCGGGACTAGCGGGAACCAGCAGTTCTTC

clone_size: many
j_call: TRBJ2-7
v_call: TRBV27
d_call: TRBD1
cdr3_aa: CASSPWAGGNEQYF
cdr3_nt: TGTGCCAGCAGCCCCTGGGCAGGGGGTAACGAGCAGTACTTC

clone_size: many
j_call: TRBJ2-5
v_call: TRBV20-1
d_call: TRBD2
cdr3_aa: CSVVGSSGIVETQYF
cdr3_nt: TGCAGTGTCGTTGGTAGTAGCGGGATCGTTGAGACCCAGTACTTC

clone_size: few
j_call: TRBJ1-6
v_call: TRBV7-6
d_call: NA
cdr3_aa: CASSLDGWGGSPLHF
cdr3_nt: TGTGCCAGCAGCTTAGACGGGTGGGGGGGTTCACCCCTCCACTTT

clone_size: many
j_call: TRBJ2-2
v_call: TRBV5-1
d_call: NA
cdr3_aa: CASSLGNSNTGELFF
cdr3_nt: TGCGCCAGCAGCTTGGGGAACTCGAACACCGGGGAGCTGTTTTTT

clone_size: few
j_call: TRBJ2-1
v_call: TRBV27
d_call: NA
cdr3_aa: CASSWARDNEQFF
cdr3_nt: TGTGCCAGCAGCTGGGCTAGGGACAATGAGCAGTTCTTC

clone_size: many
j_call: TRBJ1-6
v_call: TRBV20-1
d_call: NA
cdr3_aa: CSARNNLQNTDYNSPLHF
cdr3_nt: TGCAGTGCTAGGAATAACCTCCAGAATACGGACTATAATTCACCCCTCCACTTT

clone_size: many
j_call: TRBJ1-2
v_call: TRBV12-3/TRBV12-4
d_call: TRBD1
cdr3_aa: CAITSTGGSGNYGYTF
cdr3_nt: TGTGCCATCACTTCGACAGGGGGCAGTGGTAACTATGGCTACACCTTC

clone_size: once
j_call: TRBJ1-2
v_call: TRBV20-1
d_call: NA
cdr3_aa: CSASSRWGGYTF
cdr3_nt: TGCAGTGCTAGTTCCAGATGGGGTGGCTACACCTTC

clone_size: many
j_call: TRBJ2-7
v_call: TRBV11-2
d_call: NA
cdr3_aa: CASSLTVGGYEQYF
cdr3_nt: TGTGCCAGCAGCTTAACTGTGGGAGGCTACGAGCAGTACTTC